These 23 T cell receptor beta chains originate from one sample sequenced in a study of T cell responses to AZD1222 COVID-19 vaccine. Repertoires were generated with immunoSEQ multiplex PCR, while TCRdb's copy carries only in-frame clones and drops some. The sample lists about 160,000 clones, about 91% occurring once. The material sequenced was peripheral blood, taken 28 days after the second AZD1222 dose. These receptors all come from an adult who received the AZD1222 COVID-19 vaccine.

The gene calls are TRBV18 and TRBJ2-7; D is uncertain. V was shortened by 2 bases and J by 3 bases, with 11 bases between the two germline ends. The CDR3 is made up of 14 amino acids. CDR1 and CDR2 (germline): KGHSH, LQKENI. The CDR3 sequence: CASSPSRFYYEQYF. The DNA of the CDR3 is TGTGCCAGCTCACCATCCCGTTTTTACTACGAGCAGTACTTC.

The chain joins TRBV4-1 to TRBJ2-7; no clear D. In germline, CDR1 is MGHRA, CDR2 YSYEKL. This CDR3 is built from 17 residues. V lost 2 bases, J lost 2 bases, and 19 bases lay in between. This chain's CDR3 is CASSQLLARYNTYEQYF. The CDR3 DNA follows: TGCGCCAGCAGCCAATTACTGGCAAGATATAACACCTACGAGCAGTACTTC.

The chain couples TRBV4-1 to TRBJ1-1; D not resolved. V was pared by 3 bases and J by 4 bases, with 18 bases between. CDR1 and CDR2 from the germline V gene are MGHRA and YSYEKL. The CDR3 length is 16 residues. CDR3 residues: CASSHRDEGRITEAFF. The CDR3 region has the DNA TGCGCCAGCAGCCACCGAGACGAGGGCCGGATCACTGAAGCTTTCTTT.

The chain is built from TRBV6-5 and TRBJ2-3; TRBD1 agrees at 9 bases. The V gene's germline CDR1 is MNHEY and CDR2 SVGAGI. CDR3 size: 14 residues. V shed 6 bases and J 8 bases; nucleotides not matched to a gene: 9. CDR3 bases: TGTGCCAGCAGCAAACAGGGGGCGCATTTTACGCAGTATTTT. Protein: CASSKQGAHFTQYF.

The chain recombines TRBV5-1 with TRBJ1-6; tentative D call: TRBD1 (5 bases). V lost 0 bases to trimming and J lost 10 bases, with 17 bases between them. CDR3 length equals 16 residues. CDR1 SGHRS and CDR2 YFSETQ come from the germline V gene. The CDR3 bases are TGCGCCAGCAGCTTGGGGATCGACAGTACCAAATCACCCCTCCACTTT. Translation gives CASSLGIDSTKSPLHF.

The V gene is TRBV13, the J gene TRBJ1-5, with TRBD1 matching 7 bases. The V segment lost 5 bases and the J segment 0 bases; nucleotides outside the gene matches: 4. CDR3 length equals 15 residues. The germline CDR1 and CDR2 sequences are PRHDT and FYEKMQ (reference sequence). The CDR3 DNA reads as TGTGCCAGCAGCCTCCAGGGGGATAGCAATCAGCCCCAGCATTTT. This codes for CASSLQGDSNQPQHF.

About this clone: The same CDR3 also results from other DNA sequences found in this sample. The chain joins TRBV18 to TRBJ1-1; weak D call: TRBD1 (6 bases). Trimming took off 3 bases at V and 1 base at J, with 6 bases between the two ends. The CDR3 runs 13 residues. Germline values: CDR1 KGHSH, CDR2 LQKENI. Written as DNA, the CDR3 is TGTGCCAGCTCACCGACAGGGAACACTGAAGCTTTCTTT. It encodes CASSPTGNTEAFF.

This sequence joins TRBV18 and TRBJ2-7; possibly TRBD1 for D (6 bases). This CDR3 contains 16 residues. Trimming removed 3 bases from V and 7 bases from J, with 22 bases in between. CDR1 is KGHSH, CDR2 LQKENI, per germline. Here the CDR3 DNA reads TGTGCCAGCTCACCCGCTTTGACAGGAGGCCTGCTGGAGCAGTACTTC. Amino acid sequence: CASSPALTGGLLEQYF. Full variable domain (outside the CDR3, taken from reference TRBV18 and TRBJ2-7): NAGVMQNPRHLVRRRGQEARLRCSPMKGHSHVYWYRQLPEEGLKFMVYLQKENIIDESGMPKERFSAEFPKEGPSILRIQQVVRGDSAAYFCASSPALTGGLLEQYFGPGTRLTVT.

The rearrangement uses TRBV5-1 and TRBJ1-1, with 9 bases lining up with TRBD1. The germline CDR1 and CDR2 sequences are SGHRS and YFSETQ. The CDR3 loop spans 15 amino acids. V shed 3 bases, J shed 5 bases, and the junction held 8 bases outside the gene matches. As DNA, the CDR3 is TGCGCCAGCAGCTCCCTACAGGGGGCGGGGACTGAAGCTTTCTTT. Protein product: CASSSLQGAGTEAFF.

This clone was detected only a few times. The CDR3 sequence is CASNMGTANTEAFF. Here the CDR3 DNA reads TGTGCCAGCAATATGGGGACGGCGAACACTGAAGCTTTCTTT. The rearrangement uses TRBV6-5 and TRBJ1-1; tentative D call: TRBD1 (5 bases). V lost 7 bases, J lost 1 base, and 13 bases lay in between. The V gene's germline CDR1 is MNHEY and CDR2 SVGAGI. This CDR3 is 14 amino acids long.

This clone has just one count. The V gene is TRBV6-4, the J gene TRBJ2-3; 9 nucleotides line up with TRBD2. From germline, CDR1 is MRHNA and CDR2 SNTAGT. The ends lost 2 bases at V and 6 bases at J; junction bases unmatched: 6. The CDR3 has 15 amino acids. In DNA form, the CDR3 reads TGTGCCAGCAGTGACCGGCGGGGGGGCCCGGATACGCAGTATTTT. This encodes CASSDRRGGPDTQYF.

The rearrangement uses TRBV19 and TRBJ1-2; weak D call: TRBD1 (6 bases). The CDR3 is 12 amino acids. Germline loops: CDR1 LNHDA, CDR2 SQIVND (reference sequence). In DNA form, the CDR3 reads TGTGCAGCCGCTCAGGGGCAGGGTGGCTACACCTTC. Amino acid sequence: CAAAQGQGGYTF.

J is TRBJ1-1 and V is TRBV6-4, with a possible D match to TRBD1 (6 bases). This CDR3 contains 14 residues. Germline V gives CDR1 MRHNA, CDR2 SNTAGT. Trimming removed 6 bases at V and 1 base at J, with 12 bases between. CDR3 DNA sequence: TGTGCCAGCAGGCCCGAGGGGGGGAACACTGAAGCTTTCTTT. It translates to CASRPEGGNTEAFF.

The chain is built from TRBV10-2 and TRBJ2-3; 9 bases map to TRBD1. The ends lost 10 bases at V and 4 bases at J; junction bases unmatched: 12. The CDR3 spans 15 residues. The germline gives CDR1 WSHSY, CDR2 SAAADI. In DNA, the CDR3 is TGCGCCACCGATTACCGGGACAGGGACGCAGATACGCAGTATTTT. This sequence encodes CATDYRDRDADTQYF.

J is TRBJ1-5 and V is TRBV6-1; 10 nucleotides agree with TRBD1. With V trimmed by 3 bases and J by 3 bases, 5 bases remained unmatched. The V gene's germline CDR1 is MNHNS and CDR2 SASEGT. The CDR3 extends over 16 amino acids. The CDR3 loop is CASSEGQGSPNQPQHF. CDR3 nucleotides: TGTGCCAGCAGTGAGGGACAGGGGTCCCCCAATCAGCCCCAGCATTTT.

The chain carries TRBV27 and TRBJ1-1, with TRBD1 as a possible D gene (5 bases). V lost 8 bases and J lost 7, with 20 bases in between. CDR1 is MNHEY and CDR2 is SMNVEV in the germline V gene (reference sequence). The CDR3 consists of 14 residues. The CDR3 DNA reads TGTGCCAGCCGCATCTCCCAGGGTTTCGGTGAAGCTTTCTTT. Protein product: CASRISQGFGEAFF.

This chain links TRBV5-1 with TRBJ2-5; TRBD2 matches 7 bases. Germline loops: CDR1 SGHRS, CDR2 YFSETQ. The CDR3 extends over 14 amino acids. The V segment lost 4 bases and the J segment 6 bases; nucleotides outside the gene matches: 9. CDR3: CASSGLVSEKTQYF. The DNA of the CDR3 is TGCGCCAGCAGCGGACTAGTTTCCGAGAAGACCCAGTACTTC.

The chain links TRBV5-4 to TRBJ1-1, with D maybe TRBD1 (5 bases). Deletions cut 5 bases from V and 5 bases from J, with 25 bases between. This CDR3 region has 17 residues. The germline V gene encodes CDR1 SGHNT and CDR2 YYREEE (reference sequence). The CDR3 bases are TGTGCCAGCAGGATCTTGGAGCAGGGACCGCCGGGGACTGAAGCTTTCTTT. It is translated as CASRILEQGPPGTEAFF.

This chain joins TRBV7-8 and TRBJ2-1; tentatively, D is TRBD1 or TRBD2 (5 bases each). Between the trimmed V and J ends, which lost 7 bases and 2 bases, there was a span of 12 bases. The CDR3 is 14 residues long. Germline-derived CDR1 and CDR2 are SGHVS and FQNEAQ. Here the CDR3 DNA reads TGTGCCAGCACCCTCGGGACGGCCTACAATGAGCAGTTCTTC. It is translated as CASTLGTAYNEQFF.

This chain joins TRBV6-5 and TRBJ1-2; 7 bases fit TRBD1. Germline V gene sequence: CDR1 MNHEY, CDR2 SVGAGI. The CDR3 covers 12 residues. V shed 6 bases and J 3 bases; nucleotides not matched to a gene: 1. The CDR3 DNA reads as TGTGCCAGCAGAGGACAGGACTATGGCTACACCTTC. Encoded protein: CASRGQDYGYTF.

Regarding this clone: The same CDR3 can be traced to other DNA sequences in this sample. This sequence joins TRBV6-1 and TRBJ1-3; D is perhaps TRBD1 (6 bases). Per the germline V gene, CDR1 is MNHNS and CDR2 is SASEGT. This CDR3 comprises 14 residues. With 3 bases removed from V and 4 bases from J, the gap between germline ends came to 10 bases. CDR3 nucleotide sequence: TGTGCCAGCAGTGAGGCAGGGGCCGGAAACACCATATATTTT. Amino acid sequence: CASSEAGAGNTIYF.

This clone was found once. The DNA for the CDR3 is TGTGCCAGCAGGCTTTTGAGCGGGGGGGCCGGCACAGATACGCAGTATTTT. Protein product: CASRLLSGGAGTDTQYF. J is TRBJ2-3 and V is TRBV2; TRBD2 aligns across 10 bases. This CDR3 is 17 amino acids long. Trimming at V came to 6 bases and at J to 1 base, leaving 10 bases not matched to a gene. The germline CDR1 and CDR2 sequences are SNHLY and FYNNEI.

The table lists this clone with a count of one. The chain uses TRBV10-3 and TRBJ1-2, with TRBD1 identical over 8 bases. Germline CDR1 reads ENHRY; CDR2 reads SYGVKD. V lost 2 bases, J lost 4 bases, and 3 bases stayed unmatched. The CDR3 runs to 14 residues. CDR3 bases: TGTGCCATCAGTGAGGACAGGGGTTTCTATGGCTACACCTTC. Translated: CAISEDRGFYGYTF.